Below, 28 T cell receptor beta chains from the same sample are listed, as sequenced in a study of blood T cell repertoires in COVID-19. The repertoire was sequenced with immunoSEQ multiplex PCR; TCRdb's copy has only in-frame clones and lacks some. Of about 240,000 clones in the sample, roughly 86% are singletons; the top ten hold about 3.5%. The sample was PBMCs or T cells enriched from blood (not recorded which). These TCRs come from a woman in her forties with acute COVID-19.

The V and J genes are TRBV19 and TRBJ2-1, with 7 bases matching TRBD2. V was pared by 5 bases and J by 1 base, with 8 bases of the junction left unmatched. This CDR3 is 16 amino acids long. CDR1 LNHDA and CDR2 SQIVND come from the germline V gene (reference sequence). CDR3: CASSAKGGASYNEQFF. CDR3 DNA sequence: TGTGCCAGTAGTGCCAAGGGAGGGGCATCCTACAATGAGCAGTTCTTC.

The CDR3 DNA reads as TGTGCCAGCAGTTTAATGCTGGGCTTCGGCTACACCTTC. It encodes CASSLMLGFGYTF. The chain couples TRBV27 to TRBJ1-2; D unresolved. Germline values: CDR1 MNHEY, CDR2 SMNVEV (reference sequence). The CDR3 extends over 13 amino acids. V was trimmed by 2 bases and J by 8 bases, leaving 12 bases between them.

This clone was recorded a few times. The V gene is TRBV12-3 or TRBV12-4, the J gene TRBJ1-1, with D possibly matching TRBD1 (5 bases). This CDR3 spans 13 amino acids. Trimming took off 3 bases at V and 6 bases at J, with 11 bases between the two ends. The CDR3 coding sequence is TGTGCCAGCAGTTTGGGCGGGGACCCTGAAGCTTTCTTT. Protein: CASSLGGDPEAFF.

The rearrangement uses TRBV30 and TRBJ1-1; 8 bases fit TRBD1. Per the germline V gene, CDR1 is GTSNPN and CDR2 is SVGIG (reference sequence). CDR3 length: 11 amino acids. With V trimmed by 8 bases and J by 7 bases, 6 bases remained unmatched. CDR3 amino acids: CAGTDRGEAFF. For the CDR3, the DNA is TGTGCCGGGACTGACAGGGGTGAAGCTTTCTTT.

The chain combines TRBV19 with TRBJ1-2, with D possibly TRBD1 on 5 matching bases. The germline V gene encodes CDR1 LNHDA and CDR2 SQIVND (reference sequence). V was trimmed by 7 bases and J by 7 bases, leaving 16 bases between them. The length of the CDR3 is 13 residues. The CDR3 loop is CASTKTEFRGYTF. The CDR3 bases are TGTGCCAGTACTAAGACAGAGTTTCGTGGCTACACCTTC.

This clone has only one observation. The CDR3 here is CASSTRDRTGELFF. As DNA, the CDR3 is TGTGCCAGCAGTACACGGGACAGGACCGGGGAGCTGTTTTTT. The chain joins TRBV2 to TRBJ2-2; 8 bases line up with TRBD1. The CDR3 extends over 14 amino acids. J lost 5 bases, V lost 5 bases, and 4 bases had no gene match. CDR1 and CDR2 (germline): SNHLY, FYNNEI.

This rearrangement joins TRBV7-2 to TRBJ2-7; 8 bases map to TRBD1. The CDR3 length is 17 residues. The V gene's germline CDR1 is SGHTA and CDR2 FQGNSA. The J segment lost 2 bases and the V segment lost 5 bases, leaving 14 bases of the junction unmatched. The CDR3 region has the DNA TGTGCCAGCAGCGTAGGGGCTTGGACAGGGTTTCCCTACGAGCAGTACTTC. It yields the protein CASSVGAWTGFPYEQYF.

This clone was found a few times. The chain employs TRBV18 and TRBJ1-2; D may be TRBD1 (6 bases). The CDR3 has 15 amino acids. The germline V gene has CDR1 KGHSH and CDR2 LQKENI. V shed 6 bases and J shed 8 bases, with 22 bases lying between them. DNA for the CDR3: TGTGCCAGCTCTCCTGGGTCCGAGCGGGGGCAAGGCTACACCTTC. It codes for CASSPGSERGQGYTF.

This rearrangement joins TRBV5-4 to TRBJ1-2; TRBD1 might be the D (6 bases). Germline CDR1 reads SGHNT; CDR2 reads YYREEE (reference sequence). CDR3 length: 13 amino acids. Trimming left V 4 bases short and J 4 bases short, with 11 bases between. This CDR3 is CASSDRTAYGYTF. CDR3 in DNA: TGTGCCAGCAGCGACAGGACAGCCTATGGCTACACCTTC. Based on the CDR3 plus reference TRBV5-4 and TRBJ1-2, the full variable domain is ETGVTQSPTHLIKTRGQQVTLRCSSQSGHNTVSWYQQALGQGPQFIFQYYREEENGRGNFPPRFSGLQFPNYSSELNVNALELDDSALYLCASSDRTAYGYTFGSGTRLTVV.

The chain joins TRBV19 to TRBJ2-2; D might be TRBD1 (6 bases). This CDR3 is built from 15 residues. V shed 3 bases and J shed 5 bases, with 13 bases lying between them. CDR1 is LNHDA and CDR2 is SQIVND in the germline V gene (reference sequence). CDR3 protein: CASSIYREQTGELFF. CDR3 nucleotides: TGTGCCAGTAGTATCTACAGGGAACAGACCGGGGAGCTGTTTTTT. The entire variable domain, with the rest obtained from reference TRBV19 and TRBJ2-2, is as follows: DGGITQSPKYLFRKEGQNVTLSCEQNLNHDAMYWYRQDPGQGLRLIYYSQIVNDFQKGDIAEGYSVSREKKESFPLTVTSAQKNPTAFYLCASSIYREQTGELFFGEGSRLTVL.

The chain carries TRBV5-6 and TRBJ1-6, with D possibly matching TRBD1 (6 bases). The length of the CDR3 is 15 residues. Germline lookup yields CDR1 SGHDT and CDR2 YYEEEE. V lost 0 bases, J lost 4 bases, and 8 bases lay in between. In DNA form, the CDR3 reads TGTGCCAGCAGCTTGGGGACAGCTTATAATTCACCCCTCCACTTT. This gives the protein CASSLGTAYNSPLHF.

The chain uses TRBV11-1 and TRBJ1-1; 7 bases are shared with TRBD1. The junction had 4 bases not matched to a gene; V was cut back by 8 bases and J by 1 base. There are 13 residues in the CDR3. The germline V gene has CDR1 SGHAT and CDR2 FQDESV (reference sequence). In DNA form, the CDR3 reads TGTGCCAGCTTGGGACAGCCGAACACTGAAGCTTTCTTT. Translating it yields CASLGQPNTEAFF.

V is TRBV7-8 and J is TRBJ1-2; D is perhaps TRBD1 (6 bases). V lost 5 bases, J lost 5 bases, and 15 bases lay in between. CDR1 and CDR2 from the germline V gene are SGHVS and FQNEAQ. The length of the CDR3 is 14 residues. The CDR3 coding sequence is TGTGCCAGCAGCCCCAGGGGACCAAATTATGGCTACACCTTC. Translation: CASSPRGPNYGYTF.

V is TRBV27 and J is TRBJ2-7; 7 positions agree with TRBD2. The CDR3 covers 15 residues. Germline trimming cut 6 bases from V and 3 bases from J; bases unmatched to any gene: 11. Germline V gene lookup returns CDR1 MNHEY and CDR2 SMNVEV (reference sequence). In DNA form, the CDR3 reads TGTGCCAGCAGCGGGCGGGACTACCCTGTCTACGAGCAGTACTTC. Translation: CASSGRDYPVYEQYF.

The chain is built from TRBV6-5 and TRBJ1-1; perhaps TRBD1 as D (6 bases). V dropped 8 bases and J dropped 3 bases, with 13 bases sitting between them. This CDR3 is built from 13 residues. Germline CDR1 MNHEY, CDR2 SVGAGI. CDR3 loop: CASEHQGYTEAFF. CDR3 nucleotide sequence: TGTGCCAGCGAACATCAGGGGTACACTGAAGCTTTCTTT.

The V call is TRBV6-6, the J call TRBJ1-2; D is unresolved. Trimming took 0 bases from V and 6 from J, leaving 11 bases between them. CDR3 length: 14 amino acids. Germline V gene sequence: CDR1 MNHNY, CDR2 SVGAGI (reference sequence). The CDR3 is CASSYSSRDNGYTF. The CDR3 DNA sequence: TGTGCCAGCAGTTACTCGTCCCGGGATAATGGCTACACCTTC.

The chain carries TRBV11-2 and TRBJ2-2, with D possibly matching TRBD2 (6 bases). The V gene lost 6 bases and the J gene lost 3 bases, with 17 bases spanning the gap. CDR3 length: 16 residues. Germline lookup yields CDR1 SGHAT and CDR2 FQNNGV. CDR3 in DNA: TGTGCCAGCAGACCGCCACTAGCTTATGACACCGGGGAGCTGTTTTTT. This gives the protein CASRPPLAYDTGELFF.

The chain uses TRBV7-9 and TRBJ2-1, with 8 bases fitting TRBD2. CDR1 and CDR2 from the germline V gene are SEHNR and FQNEAQ (reference sequence). The CDR3 is 16 amino acids. The V segment lost 5 bases and the J segment 8 bases; nucleotides outside the gene matches: 14. As DNA, the CDR3 is TGTGCCAGCAGCAGGCTACGCGGGAGGAATATCTATGAGCAGTTCTTC. It translates to CASSRLRGRNIYEQFF.

The DNA for the CDR3 is TGTGCCACATCGAGGGCGAGGAACAATGAGCAGTTCTTC. It encodes CATSRARNNEQFF. V usage is TRBV24-1 and J usage is TRBJ2-1; perhaps TRBD2 as D (5 bases). Trimming pared 10 bases from V and 5 bases from J, leaving 14 bases between. Germline lookup yields CDR1 KGHDR and CDR2 SFDVKD. This CDR3 contains 13 residues.

The chain has TRBV11-2 and TRBJ1-1, with D unclear. CDR3 length equals 18 residues. Germline values: CDR1 SGHAT, CDR2 FQNNGV. The V and J ends lost 3 bases and 1 base respectively, with 21 bases between them. The CDR3 spells CASSLIFNRGRRNTEAFF. CDR3 DNA sequence: TGTGCCAGCAGCTTGATTTTCAATAGAGGAAGGCGGAACACTGAAGCTTTCTTT. The variable domain in full, with the rest retrieved from reference TRBV11-2 and TRBJ1-1, is EAGVAQSPRYKIIEKRQSVAFWCNPISGHATLYWYQQILGQGPKLLIQFQNNGVVDDSQLPKDRFSAERLKGVDSTLKIQPAKLEDSAVYLCASSLIFNRGRRNTEAFFGQGTRLTVV.

J is TRBJ2-1 and V is TRBV24-1; D not certain. V was shortened by 2 bases and J by 10 bases, with 17 bases between the two germline ends. In germline, CDR1 is KGHDR, CDR2 SFDVKD. The length of the CDR3 is 15 residues. CDR3 sequence reads: CATSDSTSHYTEQFF. The CDR3 nucleotides read TGTGCCACCAGTGATTCAACCAGCCACTACACGGAGCAGTTCTTC.

This chain connects TRBV25-1 to TRBJ1-4; D not certain. Looked up from germline, CDR1 is MGHDK and CDR2 is SYGVNS. V gave up 2 bases and J gave up 3 bases, with 10 bases separating them. This CDR3 has 15 residues. CDR3 sequence reads: CASSEPRGSNEKLFF. CDR3 sequence (DNA): TGTGCCAGCAGTGAACCACGCGGGTCTAATGAAAAACTGTTTTTT.

The CDR3 DNA is TGTGCCAGCAGCCATAAAAAAAACAGGGGGACAGCTAATGAAAAACTGTTTTTT. The encoded protein is CASSHKKNRGTANEKLFF. The chain carries TRBV5-4 and TRBJ1-4; 8 nucleotides align to TRBD1. This CDR3 contains 18 residues. The trim removed 4 bases at V and 3 bases at J, leaving 14 bases unmatched. Per the germline V gene, CDR1 is SGHNT and CDR2 is YYREEE (reference sequence).

The rearrangement uses TRBV12-2 and TRBJ1-4; the table calls TRBD1, which could not be checked here. TRBV12-2 constitutes a pseudogene. The CDR3 sequence is 15 residues long. The CDR3 DNA sequence: TGTGCAAGTCGCTTAGCGCCAGGGCAATATGAAAAACTGTTTTTT. Amino acids: CASRLAPGQYEKLFF.

This chain joins TRBV19 and TRBJ2-1; weak D call: TRBD2 (6 bases). Trimming took off 5 bases at V and 0 bases at J, with 14 bases between the two ends. This CDR3 has 16 amino acids. Germline V gene lookup returns CDR1 LNHDA and CDR2 SQIVND (reference sequence). CDR3 nucleotides: TGTGCCAGTAGTCTTAGTAGCGGAGACTCCTACAATGAGCAGTTCTTC. This gives the protein CASSLSSGDSYNEQFF. Combining the CDR3 with reference TRBV19 and TRBJ2-1 gives the whole variable domain DGGITQSPKYLFRKEGQNVTLSCEQNLNHDAMYWYRQDPGQGLRLIYYSQIVNDFQKGDIAEGYSVSREKKESFPLTVTSAQKNPTAFYLCASSLSSGDSYNEQFFGPGTRLTVL.

This chain connects TRBV5-4 to TRBJ2-5, with TRBD2 identical over 8 bases. The germline gives CDR1 SGHNT, CDR2 YYREEE (reference sequence). V dropped 0 bases and J dropped 1; count of bases not matched to a gene: 2. This CDR3 is built from 15 residues. Here the CDR3 DNA reads TGTGCCAGCAGCTTGGCCCTAGCGGGCCAAGAGACCCAGTACTTC. Translated: CASSLALAGQETQYF. Based on the CDR3 plus reference TRBV5-4 and TRBJ2-5, the full variable domain is ETGVTQSPTHLIKTRGQQVTLRCSSQSGHNTVSWYQQALGQGPQFIFQYYREEENGRGNFPPRFSGLQFPNYSSELNVNALELDDSALYLCASSLALAGQETQYFGPGTRLLVL.

The chain has TRBV5-5 and TRBJ2-1; D unclear. The germline gives CDR1 SGHKS, CDR2 YYEKEE (reference sequence). V lost 4 bases, J lost 2 bases, and 10 bases lay in between. CDR3 length: 14 residues. The DNA for the CDR3 is TGTGCCAGCAGCCCGCTCCGGGCCTACAATGAGCAGTTCTTC. This translates into CASSPLRAYNEQFF.

V is TRBV5-1 and J is TRBJ2-1, with 12 bases that match TRBD1. In germline, CDR1 is SGHRS, CDR2 YFSETQ. This CDR3 has 15 residues. Trimming cost V 5 bases and J 14 bases; bases outside gene matches: 14. Here the CDR3 reads CASRGEGTGGAVEFF. The CDR3 DNA sequence: TGCGCCAGCAGGGGAGAAGGGACAGGGGGCGCGGTTGAGTTCTTC.